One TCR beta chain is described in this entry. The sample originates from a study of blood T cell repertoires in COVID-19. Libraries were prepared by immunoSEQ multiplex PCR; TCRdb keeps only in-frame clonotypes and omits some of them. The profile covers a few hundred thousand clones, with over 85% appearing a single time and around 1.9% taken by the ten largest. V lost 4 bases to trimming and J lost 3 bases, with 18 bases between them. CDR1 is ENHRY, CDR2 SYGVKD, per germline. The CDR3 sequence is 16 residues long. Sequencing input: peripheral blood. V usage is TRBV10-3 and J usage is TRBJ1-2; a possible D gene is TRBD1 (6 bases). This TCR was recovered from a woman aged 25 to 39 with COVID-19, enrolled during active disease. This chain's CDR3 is CAISGSTGSRDYGYTF. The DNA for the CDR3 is TGTGCCATCAGTGGATCAACAGGGAGTCGAGACTATGGCTACACCTTC.